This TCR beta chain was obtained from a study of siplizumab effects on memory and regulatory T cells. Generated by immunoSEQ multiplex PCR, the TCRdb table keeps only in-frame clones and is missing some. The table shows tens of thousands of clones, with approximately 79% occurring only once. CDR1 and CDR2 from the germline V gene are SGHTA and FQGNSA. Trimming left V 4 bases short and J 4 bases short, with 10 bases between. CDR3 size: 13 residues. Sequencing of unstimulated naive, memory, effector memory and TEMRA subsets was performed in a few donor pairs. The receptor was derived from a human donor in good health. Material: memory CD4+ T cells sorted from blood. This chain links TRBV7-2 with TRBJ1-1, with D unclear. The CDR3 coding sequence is TGTGCCAGCAGCTCAGTGGGGAGCACTGAAGCTTTCTTT. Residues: CASSSVGSTEAFF.